The 18 T cell receptor beta chains given below trace back to one sample, sequenced in a study of vaccination effects on CD4 cells after COVID-19. Between days 9 and 10 of culture, CD4+ T cells were separated out. Here immunoSEQ multiplex PCR was the method, and the copy in TCRdb shows in-frame clones only, minus some. The table records tens of thousands of clones, approximately 70% of them present only once. No antigen has been assigned to these receptors. This material consisted of CD4+ T cells from PBMCs cultured without peptide, taken before COVID-19 vaccination. Source of these receptors: a human donor who had a prior SARS-CoV-2 infection.

J is TRBJ2-7 and V is TRBV5-5, with D maybe TRBD1 (7 bases). Germline CDR1 and CDR2: SGHKS and YYEKEE (reference sequence). This CDR3 has 17 residues. Trimming cost V 0 bases and J 4 bases, with 20 bases left between them. CDR3 coding DNA: TGTGCCAGCAGCTTGGCCAGGGGGGCCCTGAGGATTTACGAGCAGTACTTC. This translates into CASSLARGALRIYEQYF.

This rearrangement joins TRBV30 to TRBJ2-1; D is possibly TRBD1 or TRBD2 (7 bases each). Germline V gene lookup returns CDR1 GTSNPN and CDR2 SVGIG (reference sequence). Trimming took 3 bases from V and 9 from J, leaving 21 bases between them. There are 15 residues in the CDR3. The CDR3 region has the DNA TGTGCCTGGAGCTCCGGGGGGACAGTCTTAGGTGAGCAGTTCTTC. This encodes CAWSSGGTVLGEQFF.

The chain couples TRBV10-2 to TRBJ1-1; the match to TRBD1 covers 8 bases. From germline, CDR1 is WSHSY and CDR2 SAAADI. V dropped 4 bases and J dropped 10; count of bases not matched to a gene: 23. This CDR3 contains 18 residues. The CDR3 spells CASSGPSPGVWTGRRAFF. DNA for the CDR3: TGCGCCAGCAGTGGGCCGTCACCAGGAGTGTGGACAGGGAGGAGAGCTTTCTTT.

This clone was seen just once. This chain links TRBV11-3 with TRBJ2-3, with no clear D. CDR3 length equals 13 residues. Per germline, CDR1 SGHNT and CDR2 YENEEA. V lost 2 bases and J 5 bases, leaving 8 bases between the germline ends. The CDR3 reads CASSLSVRDTQYF. The CDR3 bases are TGTGCCAGCAGCTTATCCGTTCGAGATACGCAGTATTTT.

The chain links TRBV18 to TRBJ2-7; TRBD1 aligns across 7 bases. V lost 3 bases to trimming and J lost 5 bases; unmatched junction nucleotides: 4. CDR1 is KGHSH and CDR2 is LQKENI in the germline V gene. This CDR3 is built from 13 residues. Here the CDR3 DNA reads TGTGCCAGCTCACCGTCAGGGGGAAACGAGCAGTACTTC. Its protein is CASSPSGGNEQYF. The full variable domain, with the rest looked up from reference TRBV18 and TRBJ2-7, is NAGVMQNPRHLVRRRGQEARLRCSPMKGHSHVYWYRQLPEEGLKFMVYLQKENIIDESGMPKERFSAEFPKEGPSILRIQQVVRGDSAAYFCASSPSGGNEQYFGPGTRLTVT.

The V call is TRBV4-2, the J call TRBJ2-3; D not resolved. Trimming took 1 base from V and 4 from J, leaving 15 bases between them. The CDR3 extends over 16 amino acids. Germline CDR1 LGHNA, CDR2 YNFKEQ. The CDR3 DNA follows: TGTGCCAGCAGCCAAGCCGGCGGCTCACGAGCAGATACGCAGTATTTT. As protein: CASSQAGGSRADTQYF.

The rearrangement uses TRBV5-4 and TRBJ1-2; 9 nucleotides agree with TRBD1. This CDR3 is 18 amino acids long. Germline V CDR1 and CDR2: SGHNT, YYREEE (reference sequence). The ends lost 0 bases at V and 4 bases at J; junction bases unmatched: 13. The CDR3 DNA sequence: TGTGCCAGCAGCTTGGGTGGGACAGGGCTCCGTTTAAGCTATGGCTACACCTTC. It translates to CASSLGGTGLRLSYGYTF.

This clone came up a few times. The chain uses TRBV6-5 and TRBJ1-6, with a possible D match to TRBD1 (6 bases). The CDR3 totals 14 residues. Germline-derived CDR1 and CDR2 are MNHEY and SVGAGI. V was cut by 3 bases and J by 10 bases, with 13 bases left in between. The CDR3 is CASSYIGGGSPLHF. The DNA for the CDR3 is TGTGCCAGCAGTTATATAGGGGGTGGATCACCCCTCCACTTT.

V gene TRBV9 combines with J gene TRBJ1-2; D not certain. The CDR3 contains 13 residues. Germline CDR1 and CDR2: SGDLS and YYNGEE. Trimming cost V 4 bases and J 7 bases, with 14 bases left between them. The CDR3 here is CASSPTATGGYTF. CDR3 coding DNA: TGTGCCAGCAGCCCAACCGCAACCGGTGGCTACACCTTC.

The chain recombines TRBV7-2 with TRBJ1-2; D call uncertain. There are 15 residues in the CDR3. V lost 0 bases and J 4 bases, leaving 12 bases between the germline ends. Germline loops: CDR1 SGHTA, CDR2 FQGNSA. The CDR3 coding sequence is TGTGCCAGCAGCTTAGCGCCCGGGGTCTTCTATGGCTACACCTTC. It is translated as CASSLAPGVFYGYTF.

V is TRBV6-5 and J is TRBJ1-5; a possible D gene is TRBD1 (5 bases). V was pared by 6 bases and J by 6 bases, with 12 bases between. Germline CDR1 MNHEY, CDR2 SVGAGI. The CDR3 contains 13 residues. The DNA of the CDR3 is TGTGCCAGCAGGTCCAGGGAAACTCAGCCCCAGCATTTT. It specifies CASRSRETQPQHF.

This clone was recorded once. The V and J genes are TRBV5-6 and TRBJ1-2; 11 nucleotides line up with TRBD1. CDR1 is SGHDT, CDR2 YYEEEE, per germline. This CDR3 is 15 amino acids long. V was clipped by 6 bases and J by 6 bases; unmatched bases: 10. CDR3 region: CASKPQDRGHDGYTF. DNA for the CDR3: TGTGCCAGCAAACCCCAGGACAGGGGGCATGATGGCTACACCTTC.

The J gene is TRBJ1-1, the V gene TRBV2; 8 bases fit TRBD1. V was pared by 6 bases and J by 4 bases, with 7 bases of the junction left unmatched. The CDR3 length is 14 residues. Germline assignment: CDR1 SNHLY and CDR2 FYNNEI. CDR3 in DNA: TGTGCCAGCAGCCGGACAGGGTGGGGCACTGAAGCTTTCTTT. This gives the protein CASSRTGWGTEAFF.

This clone came up a few times. J is TRBJ2-7 and V is TRBV7-9; D is undetermined. V dropped 0 bases and J dropped 5 bases, with 2 bases sitting between them. Germline V gene sequence: CDR1 SEHNR, CDR2 FQNEAQ (reference sequence). The CDR3 sequence is 11 residues long. The CDR3 loop reads CASSLAHEQYF. The CDR3 coding sequence is TGTGCCAGCAGCTTAGCGCACGAGCAGTACTTC.

This clone was recorded only once. The J gene is TRBJ1-1, the V gene TRBV12-3 or TRBV12-4; tentative D call: TRBD1 (5 bases). V was pared by 5 bases and J by 4 bases, with 11 bases between. This CDR3 spans 13 amino acids. The CDR3 reads CASSRERGTEAFF. The CDR3 DNA is TGTGCCAGCAGTCGGGAGAGGGGCACTGAAGCTTTCTTT.

This chain uses TRBV7-9 with TRBJ2-3, with D possibly being TRBD1 (6 bases). Germline-derived CDR1 and CDR2 are SEHNR and FQNEAQ (reference sequence). V lost 1 base and J 0 bases, leaving 8 bases between the germline ends. The CDR3 extends over 15 amino acids. CDR3 residues: CASSLGTESTDTQYF. CDR3 bases: TGTGCCAGCAGCTTAGGGACAGAGAGCACAGATACGCAGTATTTT.

The chain is built from TRBV30 and TRBJ1-2; 7 bases are shared with TRBD1. J lost 8 bases, V lost 4 bases, and 4 bases had no gene match. Germline lookup yields CDR1 GTSNPN and CDR2 SVGIG (reference sequence). This CDR3 comprises 11 residues. CDR3 residues: CAWTGGRGYTF. The CDR3 coding sequence is TGTGCCTGGACAGGGGGACGAGGCTACACCTTC.

The chain has TRBV7-2 and TRBJ2-7; the D call may be TRBD1 or TRBD2 (6 bases each). V was clipped by 10 bases and J by 0 bases, with 16 bases between them. Germline lookup yields CDR1 SGHTA and CDR2 FQGNSA. The CDR3 runs to 14 residues. The CDR3 sequence is CATGRGLSSYEQYF. CDR3 DNA sequence: TGTGCCACCGGCAGGGGACTTTCCTCCTACGAGCAGTACTTC.